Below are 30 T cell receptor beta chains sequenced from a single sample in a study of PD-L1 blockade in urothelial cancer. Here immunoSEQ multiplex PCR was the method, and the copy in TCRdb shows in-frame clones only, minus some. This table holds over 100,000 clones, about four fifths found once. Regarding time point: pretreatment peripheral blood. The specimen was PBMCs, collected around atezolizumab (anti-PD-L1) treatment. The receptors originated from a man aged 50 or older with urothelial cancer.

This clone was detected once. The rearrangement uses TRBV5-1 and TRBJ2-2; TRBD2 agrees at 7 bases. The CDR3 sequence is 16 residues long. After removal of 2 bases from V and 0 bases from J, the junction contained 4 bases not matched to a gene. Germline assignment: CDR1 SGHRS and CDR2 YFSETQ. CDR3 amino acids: CASSLVAGANTGELFF. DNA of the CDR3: TGCGCCAGCAGCTTAGTGGCGGGAGCGAACACCGGGGAGCTGTTTTTT.

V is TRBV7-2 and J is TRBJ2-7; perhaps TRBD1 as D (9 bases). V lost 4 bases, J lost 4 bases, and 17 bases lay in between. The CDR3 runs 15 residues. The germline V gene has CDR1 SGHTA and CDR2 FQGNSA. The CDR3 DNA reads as TGTGCCAGCAGCTGGACAGGGGCTAGCGGGTACGAGCAGTACTTC. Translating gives CASSWTGASGYEQYF.

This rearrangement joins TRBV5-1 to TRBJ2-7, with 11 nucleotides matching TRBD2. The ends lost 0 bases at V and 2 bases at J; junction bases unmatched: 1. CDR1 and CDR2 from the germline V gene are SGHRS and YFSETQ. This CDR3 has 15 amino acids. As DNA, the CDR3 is TGCGCCAGCAGCTTGGCTAGCGGGAGGACCTACGAGCAGTACTTC. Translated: CASSLASGRTYEQYF.

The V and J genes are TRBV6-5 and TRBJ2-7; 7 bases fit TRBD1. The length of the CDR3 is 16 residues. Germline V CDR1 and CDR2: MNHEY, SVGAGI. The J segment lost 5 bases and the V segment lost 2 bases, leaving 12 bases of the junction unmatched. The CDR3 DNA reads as TGTGCCAGCAGTTACCTGGGACAGACCTTAAAGAACGAGCAGTACTTC. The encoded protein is CASSYLGQTLKNEQYF.

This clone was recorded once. The CDR3 reads CASSLVERETQYF. CDR3 nucleotides: TGCGCCAGCAGCTTGGTTGAGCGGGAGACCCAGTACTTC. This sequence joins TRBV5-1 and TRBJ2-5, with D possibly being TRBD2 (5 bases). Per the germline V gene, CDR1 is SGHRS and CDR2 is YFSETQ. Trimming took 0 bases from V and 5 from J, leaving 8 bases between them. The CDR3 runs 13 residues. Variable domain in full (rest from reference TRBV5-1 and TRBJ2-5): KAGVTQTPRYLIKTRGQQVTLSCSPISGHRSVSWYQQTPGQGLQFLFEYFSETQRNKGNFPGRFSGRQFSNSRSEMNVSTLELGDSALYLCASSLVERETQYFGPGTRLLVL.

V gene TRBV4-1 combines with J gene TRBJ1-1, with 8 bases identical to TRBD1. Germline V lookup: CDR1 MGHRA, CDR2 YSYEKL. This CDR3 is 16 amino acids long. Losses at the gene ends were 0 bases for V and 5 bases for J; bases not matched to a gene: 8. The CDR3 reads CASSQETDRGTTEAFF. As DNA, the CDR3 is TGCGCCAGCAGCCAAGAAACCGACAGGGGTACGACTGAAGCTTTCTTT.

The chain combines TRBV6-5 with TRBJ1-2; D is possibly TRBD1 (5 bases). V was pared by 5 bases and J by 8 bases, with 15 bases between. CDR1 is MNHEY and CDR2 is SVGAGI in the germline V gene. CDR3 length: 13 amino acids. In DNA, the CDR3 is TGTGCCAGCAGTCCCCGGTCAGGGTTGGGCTACACCTTC. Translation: CASSPRSGLGYTF.

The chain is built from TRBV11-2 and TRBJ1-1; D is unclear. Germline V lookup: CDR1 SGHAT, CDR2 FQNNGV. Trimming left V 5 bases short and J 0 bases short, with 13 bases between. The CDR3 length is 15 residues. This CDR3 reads CASSLQVTLNTEAFF. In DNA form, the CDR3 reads TGTGCCAGCAGCCTGCAGGTTACCCTGAACACTGAAGCTTTCTTT.

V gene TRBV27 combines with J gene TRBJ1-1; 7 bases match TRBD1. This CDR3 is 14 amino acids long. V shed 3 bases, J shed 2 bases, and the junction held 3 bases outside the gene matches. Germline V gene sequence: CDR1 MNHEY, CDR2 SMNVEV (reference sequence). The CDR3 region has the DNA TGTGCCAGCAGTTTCCGGGACAGCAACACTGAAGCTTTCTTT. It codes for CASSFRDSNTEAFF.

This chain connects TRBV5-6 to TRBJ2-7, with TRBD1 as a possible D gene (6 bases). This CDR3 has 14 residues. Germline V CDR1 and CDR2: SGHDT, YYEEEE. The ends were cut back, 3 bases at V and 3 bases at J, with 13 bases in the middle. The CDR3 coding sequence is TGTGCCAGCAGCTCCGACGGGACATACTACGAGCAGTACTTC. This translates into CASSSDGTYYEQYF.

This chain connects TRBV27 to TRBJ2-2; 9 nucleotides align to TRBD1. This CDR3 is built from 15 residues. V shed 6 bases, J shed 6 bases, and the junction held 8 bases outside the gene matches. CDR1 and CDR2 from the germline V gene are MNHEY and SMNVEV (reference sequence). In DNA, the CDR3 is TGTGCCAGCAGGGGGACAGGGATGGGGGCCGGGGAGCTGTTTTTT. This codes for CASRGTGMGAGELFF.

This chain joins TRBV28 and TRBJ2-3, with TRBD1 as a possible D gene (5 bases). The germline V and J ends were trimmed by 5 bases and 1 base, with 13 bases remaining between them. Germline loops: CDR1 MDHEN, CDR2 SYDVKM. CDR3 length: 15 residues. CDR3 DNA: TGTGCCAGCAGTCTAGGGGCCAGTGGCACAGATACGCAGTATTTT. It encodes CASSLGASGTDTQYF.

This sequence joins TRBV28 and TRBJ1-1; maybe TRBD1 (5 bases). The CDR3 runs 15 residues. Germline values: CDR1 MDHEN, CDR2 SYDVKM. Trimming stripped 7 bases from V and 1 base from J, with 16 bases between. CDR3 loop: CASTSGASENTEAFF. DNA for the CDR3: TGTGCCAGCACCTCTGGGGCGTCGGAGAACACTGAAGCTTTCTTT.

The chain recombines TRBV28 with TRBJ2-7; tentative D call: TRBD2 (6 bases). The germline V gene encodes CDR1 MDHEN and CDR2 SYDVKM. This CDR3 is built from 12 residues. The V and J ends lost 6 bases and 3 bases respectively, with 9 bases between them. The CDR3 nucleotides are TGTGCCAGCAGGTCGGGGGACTACGAGCAGTACTTC. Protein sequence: CASRSGDYEQYF.

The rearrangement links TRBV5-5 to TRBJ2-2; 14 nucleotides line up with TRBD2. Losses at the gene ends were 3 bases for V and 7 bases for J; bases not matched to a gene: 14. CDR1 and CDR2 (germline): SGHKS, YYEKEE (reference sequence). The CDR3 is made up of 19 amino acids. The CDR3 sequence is CASSSFPGLAGGRGGELFF. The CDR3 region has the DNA TGTGCCAGCAGCTCCTTCCCCGGACTAGCGGGAGGACGCGGCGGGGAGCTGTTTTTT.

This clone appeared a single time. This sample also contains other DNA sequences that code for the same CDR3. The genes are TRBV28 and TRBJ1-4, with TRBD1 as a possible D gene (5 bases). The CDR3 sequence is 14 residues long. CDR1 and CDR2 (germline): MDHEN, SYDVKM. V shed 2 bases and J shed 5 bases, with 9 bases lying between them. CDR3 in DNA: TGTGCCAGCAGTTTAGGAGACAGAAATGAAAAACTGTTTTTT. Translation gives CASSLGDRNEKLFF.

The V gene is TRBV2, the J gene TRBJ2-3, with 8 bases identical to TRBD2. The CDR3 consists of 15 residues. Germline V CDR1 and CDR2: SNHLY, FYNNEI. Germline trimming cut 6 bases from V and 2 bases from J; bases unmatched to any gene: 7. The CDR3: CASRREAGVTDTQYF. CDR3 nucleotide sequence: TGTGCCAGCAGAAGAGAAGCGGGAGTCACAGATACGCAGTATTTT.

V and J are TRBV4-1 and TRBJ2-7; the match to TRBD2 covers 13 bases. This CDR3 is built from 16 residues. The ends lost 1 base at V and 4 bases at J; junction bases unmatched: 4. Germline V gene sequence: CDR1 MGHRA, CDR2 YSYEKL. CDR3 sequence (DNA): TGCGCCAGCAGCCAAGGGACTAGCGGGAGACAGTACGAGCAGTACTTC. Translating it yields CASSQGTSGRQYEQYF.

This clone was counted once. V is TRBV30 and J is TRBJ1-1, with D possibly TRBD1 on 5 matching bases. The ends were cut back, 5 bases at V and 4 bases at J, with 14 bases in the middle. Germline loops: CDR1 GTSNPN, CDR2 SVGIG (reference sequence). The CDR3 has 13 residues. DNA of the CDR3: TGTGCCTGGGGGGACGGGAGGTTCACTGAAGCTTTCTTT. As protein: CAWGDGRFTEAFF.

This CDR3 is CASSQDQGAFETQYF. The DNA of the CDR3 is TGTGCCAGCAGTCAGGATCAGGGGGCATTCGAGACCCAGTACTTC. V usage is TRBV2 and J usage is TRBJ2-5, with 8 bases lining up with TRBD1. Per germline, CDR1 SNHLY and CDR2 FYNNEI. The CDR3 totals 15 residues. Trimming cost V 5 bases and J 5 bases; bases outside gene matches: 10.

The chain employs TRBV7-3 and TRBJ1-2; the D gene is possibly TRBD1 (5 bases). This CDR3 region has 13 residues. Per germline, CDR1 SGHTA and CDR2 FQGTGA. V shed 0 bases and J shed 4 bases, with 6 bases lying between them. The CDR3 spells CASSLTTAYGYTF. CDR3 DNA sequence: TGTGCCAGCAGCTTAACGACAGCCTATGGCTACACCTTC.

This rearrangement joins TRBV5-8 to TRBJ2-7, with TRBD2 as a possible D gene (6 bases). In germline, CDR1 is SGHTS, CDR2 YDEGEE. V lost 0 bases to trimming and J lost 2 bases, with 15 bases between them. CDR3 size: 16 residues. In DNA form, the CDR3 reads TGTGCCAGCAGCTTGGACGGCGGGACGCGTACCTACGAGCAGTACTTC. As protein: CASSLDGGTRTYEQYF. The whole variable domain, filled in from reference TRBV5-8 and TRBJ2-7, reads EAGVTQSPTHLIKTRGQQATLRCSPISGHTSVYWYQQALGLGLQFLLWYDEGEERNRGNFPPRFSGRQFPNYSSELNVNALELEDSALYLCASSLDGGTRTYEQYFGPGTRLTVT.

DNA for the CDR3: TGTGCCACCAGCAGAGATGGACAGAGCAATCAGCCCCAGCATTTT. Its protein product is CATSRDGQSNQPQHF. The V gene is TRBV15, the J gene TRBJ1-5; TRBD1 might be the D (6 bases). Germline V gene sequence: CDR1 LNHNV, CDR2 YYDKDF (reference sequence). Trimming pared 0 bases from V and 1 base from J, leaving 7 bases between. This CDR3 region has 15 residues.

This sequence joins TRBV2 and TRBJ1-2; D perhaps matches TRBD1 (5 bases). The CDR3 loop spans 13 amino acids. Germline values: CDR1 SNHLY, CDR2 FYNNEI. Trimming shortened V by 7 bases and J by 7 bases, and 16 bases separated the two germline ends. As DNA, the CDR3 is TGTGCCAGCACACAGGAATACGATTTTGGCTACACCTTC. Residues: CASTQEYDFGYTF. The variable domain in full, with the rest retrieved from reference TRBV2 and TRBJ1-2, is EPEVTQTPSHQVTQMGQEVILRCVPISNHLYFYWYRQILGQKVEFLVSFYNNEISEKSEIFDDQFSVERPDGSNFTLKIRSTKLEDSAMYFCASTQEYDFGYTFGSGTRLTVV.

This CDR3 is CASSDSGRREAFF. CDR3 bases: TGTGCCAGCAGTGACTCGGGGAGGCGGGAAGCTTTCTTT. The chain joins TRBV6-4 to TRBJ1-1; D is ambiguous. There are 13 residues in the CDR3. The V gene lost 0 bases and the J gene lost 8 bases, with 10 bases spanning the gap. The V gene's germline CDR1 is MRHNA and CDR2 SNTAGT.

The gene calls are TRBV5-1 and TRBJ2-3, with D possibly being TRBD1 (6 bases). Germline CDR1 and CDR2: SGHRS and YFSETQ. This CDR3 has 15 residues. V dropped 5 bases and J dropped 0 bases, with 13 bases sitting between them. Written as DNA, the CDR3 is TGCGCCAGCAGGGGGGCTCGGATTAGCACAGATACGCAGTATTTT. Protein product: CASRGARISTDTQYF. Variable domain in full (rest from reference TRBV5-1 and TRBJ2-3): KAGVTQTPRYLIKTRGQQVTLSCSPISGHRSVSWYQQTPGQGLQFLFEYFSETQRNKGNFPGRFSGRQFSNSRSEMNVSTLELGDSALYLCASRGARISTDTQYFGPGTRLTVL.

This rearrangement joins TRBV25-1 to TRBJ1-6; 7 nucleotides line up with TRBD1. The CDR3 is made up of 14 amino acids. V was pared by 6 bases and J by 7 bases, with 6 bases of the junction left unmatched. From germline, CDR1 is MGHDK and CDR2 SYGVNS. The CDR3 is CASSPGQPNSPLHF. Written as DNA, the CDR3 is TGTGCCAGCAGCCCGGGACAGCCGAATTCACCCCTCCACTTT.

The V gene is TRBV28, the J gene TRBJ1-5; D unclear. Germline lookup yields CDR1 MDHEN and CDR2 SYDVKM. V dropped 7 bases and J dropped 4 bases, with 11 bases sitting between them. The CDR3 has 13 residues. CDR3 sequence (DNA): TGTGCCAGCACCACAGTTGGAAATCAGCCCCAGCATTTT. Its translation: CASTTVGNQPQHF.

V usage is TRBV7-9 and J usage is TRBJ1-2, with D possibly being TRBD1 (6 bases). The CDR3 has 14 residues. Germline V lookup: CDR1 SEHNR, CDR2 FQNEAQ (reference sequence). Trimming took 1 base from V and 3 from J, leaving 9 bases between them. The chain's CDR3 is CASSLETGDYGYTF. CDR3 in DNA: TGTGCCAGCAGCTTAGAGACAGGAGACTATGGCTACACCTTC.

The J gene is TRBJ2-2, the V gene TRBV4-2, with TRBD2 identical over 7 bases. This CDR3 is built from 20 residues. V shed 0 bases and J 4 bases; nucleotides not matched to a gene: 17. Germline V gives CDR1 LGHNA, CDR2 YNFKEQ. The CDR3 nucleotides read TGTGCCAGCAGCCAAGAGGGTTGGGGTGAGGCGGGAGAGATCACCGGGGAGCTGTTTTTT. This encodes CASSQEGWGEAGEITGELFF.